This entry concerns a single T cell receptor beta chain. The target antigen is unknown. The data were obtained in a study of cytomegalovirus exposure and HLA in healthy donors. Whole-study results and caveats: Rare TCR sequences dominated, though some public TCRs recurred in many donors. At a 0.05 false discovery rate, a later analysis found about 17,000 TCR beta sequences to be associated with HLA alleles. Cytomegalovirus-associated status was assigned to more than 150 TCR beta chains. With high specificity and sensitivity, the classifier reportedly diagnosed cytomegalovirus status.

The PCR ran on 60 Vbeta and 13 Jbeta primers. Clones were sequenced by immunoSEQ multiplex PCR, and TCRdb holds only the in-frame ones, with some missing. Found here are roughly 110,000 clones, around 75% of them singletons; the top ten hold 2.5% to 3.5%. V shed 7 bases and J shed 1 base, with 13 bases lying between them. Germline CDR1 and CDR2: SQVTM and ANQGSEA. The CDR3 is 13 amino acids. The clonotype originates from a male donor in good health and CMV-seropositive. Sequenced sample: PBMCs. V and J are TRBV29-1 and TRBJ1-2; D possibly corresponds to TRBD1 (6 bases). The CDR3 sequence: CSGGGQDNYGYTF. In nucleotides, the CDR3 is TGCAGCGGGGGGGGGCAGGATAACTATGGCTACACCTTC. Full variable domain (missing parts from reference TRBV29-1 and TRBJ1-2): SAVISQKPSRDICQRGTSLTIQCQVDSQVTMMFWYRQQPGQSLTLIATANQGSEATYESGFVIDKFPISRPNLTFSTLTVSNMSPEDSSIYLCSGGGQDNYGYTFGSGTRLTVV.